Listed here are 28 T cell receptor beta chains from one sample, sequenced in a study of cytomegalovirus exposure and HLA in healthy donors. Vbeta (60) and Jbeta (13) primers were used in the PCR. Generated by immunoSEQ multiplex PCR, the TCRdb table keeps only in-frame clones and is missing some. The table shows about 120,000 clones, with around 75% occurring only once. The specimen sequenced was PBMCs. The receptor set was obtained from a woman between 40 and 50 years old in good health and CMV-seropositive.

The CDR3 sequence is CASGLGGAGNTIYF. CDR3 coding DNA: TGTGCCAGCGGACTAGGGGGGGCTGGAAACACCATATATTTT. J is TRBJ1-3 and V is TRBV7-3; perhaps TRBD1 as D (6 bases). The V gene lost 8 bases and the J gene lost 2 bases, with 13 bases spanning the gap. The germline V gene encodes CDR1 SGHTA and CDR2 FQGTGA. The CDR3 runs to 14 residues.

V gene TRBV18 combines with J gene TRBJ2-7; TRBD2 aligns across 10 bases. The CDR3 extends over 18 amino acids. J lost 2 bases, V lost 1 base, and 11 bases had no gene match. CDR1 and CDR2 from the germline V gene are KGHSH and LQKENI. The CDR3 bases are TGTGCCAGCTCACCACGCACTAGCGGGACCCCACCGACCTACGAGCAGTACTTC. Encoded protein: CASSPRTSGTPPTYEQYF.

The rearrangement joins TRBV4-2 to TRBJ2-1; the D gene is possibly TRBD2 (5 bases). V was shortened by 0 bases and J by 5 bases, with 14 bases between the two germline ends. Germline lookup yields CDR1 LGHNA and CDR2 YNFKEQ. CDR3 length: 16 residues. The CDR3 DNA is TGTGCCAGCAGCCAAGAAACGAGGGAGAGGGACAATGAGCAGTTCTTC. Its protein is CASSQETRERDNEQFF.

The chain couples TRBV28 to TRBJ2-7; tentatively, D is TRBD2 (5 bases). CDR1 is MDHEN, CDR2 SYDVKM, per germline. This CDR3 region has 17 residues. Trimming took off 6 bases at V and 0 bases at J, with 21 bases between the two ends. CDR3: CASSPPTGLRSSYEQYF. CDR3 sequence (DNA): TGTGCCAGCAGCCCACCCACCGGACTGCGGAGCTCCTACGAGCAGTACTTC.

CDR3 sequence: CATSRDRSPSEQYF. As DNA, the CDR3 is TGTGCCACCAGCAGGGACAGGTCTCCCAGCGAGCAGTACTTC. The chain couples TRBV15 to TRBJ2-7, with 7 bases identical to TRBD1. The CDR3 sequence is 14 residues long. The germline gives CDR1 LNHNV, CDR2 YYDKDF (reference sequence). The J segment lost 6 bases and the V segment lost 3 bases, leaving 8 bases of the junction unmatched.

The chain employs TRBV4-3 and TRBJ2-1; the D is unclear. This CDR3 is 15 amino acids long. CDR1 is LGHNA, CDR2 YSLEER, per germline. With 2 bases removed from V and 7 bases from J, the gap between germline ends came to 15 bases. The CDR3 bases are TGCGCCAGCAGCCAAATCCGGTCTTTCATGAATGAGCAGTTCTTC. It encodes CASSQIRSFMNEQFF.

The chain couples TRBV7-6 to TRBJ2-2, with 7 positions matching TRBD2. The CDR3 length is 15 residues. Germline CDR1 SGHVS, CDR2 FNYEAQ. J was trimmed by 6 bases and V by 5 bases; bases with no gene match: 9. The CDR3 here is CASSPPTSSPGELFF. The CDR3 DNA reads as TGTGCCAGCAGCCCCCCGACTAGCTCGCCCGGGGAGCTGTTTTTT.

CDR3 sequence (DNA): TGTGCCAGCAGCTTGGGCCAGCGAGAAAGCAATCAGCCCCAGCATTTT. Encoded protein: CASSLGQRESNQPQHF. The gene calls are TRBV5-8 and TRBJ1-5; D ambiguous. The V gene lost 0 bases and the J gene lost 1 base, with 11 bases spanning the gap. CDR3 length: 16 amino acids. The V gene's germline CDR1 is SGHTS and CDR2 YDEGEE.

The rearrangement joins TRBV13 to TRBJ2-1; 8 bases line up with TRBD2. V trimming: 0 bases; J trimming: 4 bases; junction bases outside the gene matches: 11. The CDR3 covers 18 residues. The germline V gene encodes CDR1 PRHDT and CDR2 FYEKMQ (reference sequence). The CDR3, as DNA: TGTGCCAGCAGCTTAGGCCTCTCCACTAGCGGAAAATACAATGAGCAGTTCTTC. Translating it yields CASSLGLSTSGKYNEQFF.

This chain joins TRBV29-1 and TRBJ2-1; 9 bases fit TRBD2. Trimming cost V 6 bases and J 6 bases; bases outside gene matches: 15. Germline CDR1 and CDR2: SQVTM and ANQGSEA. This CDR3 comprises 16 residues. DNA for the CDR3: TGCAGCGTCGCCAGCCCCGGGACTAGCCTAGCCAATGAGCAGTTCTTC. Translation gives CSVASPGTSLANEQFF.

This clone was picked up one time. The germline gene is not matched at one end of the junction; a read error may be the cause. The chain employs TRBV7-9 and TRBJ2-7, with D uncertain. This CDR3 comprises 14 residues. Per germline, CDR1 SEHNR and CDR2 FQNEAQ (reference sequence). As DNA, the CDR3 is TGTTCCAGCAGCTTAGAGGCGACACCCTACGAGCAGTACTTC. This encodes CSSSLEATPYEQYF.

This chain connects TRBV2 to TRBJ2-3; TRBD2 might be the D (5 bases). The CDR3 covers 17 residues. The germline gives CDR1 SNHLY, CDR2 FYNNEI. V lost 4 bases and J lost 1, with 18 bases in between. The chain's CDR3 is CASSGPRTGFGTDTQYF. The CDR3 bases are TGTGCCAGCAGTGGGCCGAGGACTGGCTTCGGCACAGATACGCAGTATTTT.

The chain has TRBV7-2 and TRBJ1-5, with TRBD1 matching 8 bases. The germline V gene has CDR1 SGHTA and CDR2 FQGNSA. The CDR3 is 15 amino acids. V shed 6 bases and J 4 bases; nucleotides not matched to a gene: 8. CDR3 DNA: TGTGCCAGCAGTTTCGCAGGGGGCGAGAATCAGCCCCAGCATTTT. Its protein is CASSFAGGENQPQHF.

This clone was recorded a few times. The chain recombines TRBV5-1 with TRBJ2-6, with 7 bases lining up with TRBD1. Germline V gene sequence: CDR1 SGHRS, CDR2 YFSETQ. This CDR3 is 17 amino acids long. V shed 4 bases, J shed 2 bases, and the junction held 9 bases outside the gene matches. Written as DNA, the CDR3 is TGCGCCAGCAGCCCGTCCCGGGACAGTACTGGGGCCAACGTCCTGACTTTC. This encodes CASSPSRDSTGANVLTF.

The table lists this clone with a few counts. The chain couples TRBV19 to TRBJ1-1, with 9 bases matching TRBD1. The V gene end was trimmed by 3 bases and the J gene end by 7 bases; junction bases not matched to a gene: 3. Germline V gene lookup returns CDR1 LNHDA and CDR2 SQIVND (reference sequence). The CDR3 covers 13 residues. In DNA, the CDR3 is TGTGCCAGTAGTATTGGGACAGGGTTTGAAGCTTTCTTT. Translating gives CASSIGTGFEAFF.

The CDR3 here is CASTPGVTRNSPLHF. For the CDR3, the DNA is TGTGCCAGCACCCCAGGGGTAACGCGTAATTCACCCCTCCACTTT. The chain uses TRBV5-4 and TRBJ1-6; D is possibly TRBD1 (6 bases). The CDR3 spans 15 residues. V was cut by 6 bases and J by 6 bases, with 16 bases left in between. The V gene's germline CDR1 is SGHNT and CDR2 YYREEE (reference sequence).

The chain combines TRBV4-1 with TRBJ2-3, with 9 bases fitting TRBD1. CDR1 MGHRA and CDR2 YSYEKL come from the germline V gene. The CDR3 runs 14 residues. The trim removed 4 bases at V and 5 bases at J, leaving 4 bases unmatched. The CDR3 DNA follows: TGCGCCAGCAGCCCGGGACAGGGAGGAGATACGCAGTATTTT. It specifies CASSPGQGGDTQYF.

The chain uses TRBV19 and TRBJ2-2; TRBD1 is a possible D gene (6 bases). Germline V gene sequence: CDR1 LNHDA, CDR2 SQIVND (reference sequence). The length of the CDR3 is 14 residues. The V end lost 3 bases, the J end lost 4 bases, and 9 bases lay between the germline ends. The CDR3 region has the DNA TGTGCCAGTAGTATTCTAGGGGGCACCGGGGAGCTGTTTTTT. This encodes CASSILGGTGELFF.

The V gene is TRBV19, the J gene TRBJ2-3, with a tentative D call TRBD2 (6 bases). CDR1 LNHDA and CDR2 SQIVND come from the germline V gene (reference sequence). This CDR3 has 12 amino acids. V was trimmed by 6 bases and J by 4 bases, leaving 8 bases between them. The CDR3 sequence: CASSPGADTQYF. CDR3 nucleotide sequence: TGTGCCAGTAGCCCGGGGGCAGATACGCAGTATTTT.

The rearrangement uses TRBV6-4 and TRBJ2-2; possible D gene TRBD1, 5 bases. Germline assignment: CDR1 MRHNA and CDR2 SNTAGT. V was pared by 4 bases and J by 3 bases, with 9 bases between. The CDR3 sequence is 14 residues long. The CDR3 spells CASSAQGYTGELFF. DNA for the CDR3: TGTGCCAGCAGTGCCCAGGGTTACACCGGGGAGCTGTTTTTT.

This clone was picked up one time. V and J are TRBV5-1 and TRBJ1-2, with 7 nucleotides matching TRBD1. This CDR3 is 15 amino acids long. Germline assignment: CDR1 SGHRS and CDR2 YFSETQ. Losses at the gene ends were 4 bases for V and 2 bases for J; bases not matched to a gene: 8. CDR3 sequence: CASSQQGGSNYGYTF. The CDR3 DNA reads as TGCGCCAGCAGCCAGCAGGGGGGATCCAACTATGGCTACACCTTC.

The V and J genes are TRBV27 and TRBJ2-7; a weak D match, TRBD1 (6 bases). The V gene lost 4 bases and the J gene lost 3 bases, with 10 bases spanning the gap. Per germline, CDR1 MNHEY and CDR2 SMNVEV (reference sequence). The CDR3 covers 13 residues. CDR3 DNA sequence: TGTGCCAGCAGTTGGACAGTGAACTACGAGCAGTACTTC. Its protein is CASSWTVNYEQYF.

The DNA of the CDR3 is TGTGCCAGCTGGGCCCAGGGGGCTCGTGATGGCTACACCTTC. This gives the protein CASWAQGARDGYTF. The chain recombines TRBV27 with TRBJ1-2, with 8 nucleotides matching TRBD1. The J segment lost 6 bases and the V segment lost 8 bases, leaving 11 bases of the junction unmatched. The CDR3 is 14 residues long. In germline, CDR1 is MNHEY, CDR2 SMNVEV (reference sequence).

The chain has TRBV9 and TRBJ2-2, with TRBD1 matching 10 bases. From germline, CDR1 is SGDLS and CDR2 YYNGEE. The CDR3 totals 16 residues. V dropped 1 base and J dropped 7; count of bases not matched to a gene: 7. This CDR3 reads CASSVIHGQGGGELFF. CDR3 DNA: TGTGCCAGCAGCGTAATTCATGGACAGGGGGGCGGGGAGCTGTTTTTT.

The rearrangement uses TRBV6-1 and TRBJ1-4, with D maybe TRBD1 (5 bases). This CDR3 is built from 16 residues. Germline V CDR1 and CDR2: MNHNS, SASEGT. V was cut by 4 bases and J by 0 bases, with 12 bases left in between. This CDR3 is CASSGRPGATNEKLFF. The CDR3 DNA reads TGTGCCAGCAGTGGCCGCCCGGGGGCAACTAATGAAAAACTGTTTTTT.

V usage is TRBV9 and J usage is TRBJ2-5; 12 bases fit TRBD2. There are 16 residues in the CDR3. Germline assignment: CDR1 SGDLS and CDR2 YYNGEE. The V segment lost 0 bases and the J segment 9 bases; nucleotides outside the gene matches: 9. CDR3 DNA sequence: TGTGCCAGCAGCGTAGAGCTAGCGGGGGGGCCGTCAGCCCAGTACTTC. As protein: CASSVELAGGPSAQYF.

The chain links TRBV11-3 to TRBJ2-3, with D uncertain. The V and J ends lost 0 bases and 2 bases respectively, with 6 bases between them. Germline CDR1 reads SGHNT; CDR2 reads YENEEA. The CDR3 loop spans 14 amino acids. The CDR3 DNA follows: TGTGCCAGCAGCTTAGATCTAAACACAGATACGCAGTATTTT. Its protein product is CASSLDLNTDTQYF.

The chain joins TRBV6-5 to TRBJ2-7; TRBD1 is a possible D gene (6 bases). This CDR3 has 15 amino acids. The germline CDR1 and CDR2 sequences are MNHEY and SVGAGI. Trimming took off 2 bases at V and 5 bases at J, with 16 bases between the two ends. The CDR3 reads CASSYPGGGGNEQYF. CDR3 DNA: TGTGCCAGCAGTTACCCCGGTGGTGGGGGCAACGAGCAGTACTTC.